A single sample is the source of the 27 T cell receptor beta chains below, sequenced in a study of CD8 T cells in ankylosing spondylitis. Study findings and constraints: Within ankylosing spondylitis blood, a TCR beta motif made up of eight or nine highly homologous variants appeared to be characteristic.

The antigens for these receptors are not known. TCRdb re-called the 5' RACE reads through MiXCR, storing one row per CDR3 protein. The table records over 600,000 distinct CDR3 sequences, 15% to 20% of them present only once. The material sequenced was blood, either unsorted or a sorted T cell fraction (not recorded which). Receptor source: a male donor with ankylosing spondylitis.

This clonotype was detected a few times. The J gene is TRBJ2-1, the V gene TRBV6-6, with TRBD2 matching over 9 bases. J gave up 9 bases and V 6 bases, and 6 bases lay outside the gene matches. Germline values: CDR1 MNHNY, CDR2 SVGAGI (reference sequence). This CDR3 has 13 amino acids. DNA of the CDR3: TGTGCCAGCAGGCGCGGGAGGGAGGGTGAGCAGTTCTTC. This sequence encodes CASRRGREGEQFF.

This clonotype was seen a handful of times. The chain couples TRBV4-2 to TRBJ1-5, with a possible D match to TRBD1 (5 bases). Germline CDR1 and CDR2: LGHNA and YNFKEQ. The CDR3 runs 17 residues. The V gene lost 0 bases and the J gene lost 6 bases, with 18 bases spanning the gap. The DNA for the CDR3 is TGTGCCAGCAGCCAAGATTGGGTGTGGGGGGGGAGTCAGCCCCAGCATTTT. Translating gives CASSQDWVWGGSQPQHF.

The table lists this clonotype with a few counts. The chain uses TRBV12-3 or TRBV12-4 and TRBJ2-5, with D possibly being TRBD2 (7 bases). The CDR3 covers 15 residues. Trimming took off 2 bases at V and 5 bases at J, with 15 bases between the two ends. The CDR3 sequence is CASSLTGGPEETQYF. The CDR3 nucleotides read TGTGCCAGCAGTTTAACGGGGGGCCCTGAGGAGACCCAGTACTTC.

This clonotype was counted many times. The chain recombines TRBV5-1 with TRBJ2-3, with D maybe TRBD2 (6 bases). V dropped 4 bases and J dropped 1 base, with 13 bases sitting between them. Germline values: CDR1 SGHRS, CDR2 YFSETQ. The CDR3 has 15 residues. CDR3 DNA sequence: TGCGCCAGCAGCCCCGGAGGGGCAGGCACAGATACGCAGTATTTT. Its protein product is CASSPGGAGTDTQYF.

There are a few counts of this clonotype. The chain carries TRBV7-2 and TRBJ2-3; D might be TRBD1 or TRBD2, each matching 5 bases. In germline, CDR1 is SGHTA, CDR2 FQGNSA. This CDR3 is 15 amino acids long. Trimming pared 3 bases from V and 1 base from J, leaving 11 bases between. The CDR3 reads CASSFWGSGTDTQYF. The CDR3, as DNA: TGTGCCAGCAGCTTTTGGGGGAGTGGCACAGATACGCAGTATTTT.

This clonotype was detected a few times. The chain's CDR3 is CASSFPSGEAFF. In DNA form, the CDR3 reads TGTGCCAGCAGCTTCCCCAGCGGGGAGGCTTTCTTT. V and J are TRBV7-9 and TRBJ1-1; D gene unclear. This CDR3 is built from 12 residues. The V gene lost 3 bases and the J gene lost 11 bases, with 13 bases spanning the gap. Germline CDR1 is SEHNR and CDR2 is FQNEAQ (reference sequence).

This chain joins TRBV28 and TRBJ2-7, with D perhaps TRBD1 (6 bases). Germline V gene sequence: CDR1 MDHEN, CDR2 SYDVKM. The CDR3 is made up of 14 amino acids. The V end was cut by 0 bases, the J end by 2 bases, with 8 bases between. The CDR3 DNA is TGTGCCAGCAGTTTATGGGCAGGGGCCTACGAGCAGTACTTC. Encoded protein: CASSLWAGAYEQYF.

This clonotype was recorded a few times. Here the CDR3 DNA reads TGCAGTGCTACCACGGGGACCCAAGGAACCGGGGAGCTGTTTTTT. This codes for CSATTGTQGTGELFF. This chain uses TRBV20-1 with TRBJ2-2, with D perhaps TRBD1 or TRBD2 (5 bases each). The V end lost 4 bases, the J end lost 5 bases, and 17 bases lay between the germline ends. Germline V CDR1 and CDR2: DFQATT, SNEGSKA (reference sequence). The CDR3 sequence is 15 residues long.

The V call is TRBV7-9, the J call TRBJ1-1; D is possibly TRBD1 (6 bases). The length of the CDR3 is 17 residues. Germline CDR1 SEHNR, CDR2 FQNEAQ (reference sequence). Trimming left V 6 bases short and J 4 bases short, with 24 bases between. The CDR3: CASRPFGGAAVGTEAFF. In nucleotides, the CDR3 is TGTGCCAGCAGACCTTTCGGGGGGGCAGCGGTAGGCACTGAAGCTTTCTTT.

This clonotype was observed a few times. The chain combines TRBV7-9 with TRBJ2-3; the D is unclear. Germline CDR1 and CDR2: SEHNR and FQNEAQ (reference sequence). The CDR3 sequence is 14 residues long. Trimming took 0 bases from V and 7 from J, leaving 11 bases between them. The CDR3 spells CASSLAGERYTQYF. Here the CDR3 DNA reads TGTGCCAGCAGCTTAGCAGGAGAACGCTATACGCAGTATTTT.

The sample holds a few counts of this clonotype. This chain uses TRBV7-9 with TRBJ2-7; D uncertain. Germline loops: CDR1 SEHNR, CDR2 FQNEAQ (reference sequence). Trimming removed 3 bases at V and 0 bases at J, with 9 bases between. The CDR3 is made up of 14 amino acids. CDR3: CASSFDEFSYEQYF. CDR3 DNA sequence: TGTGCCAGCAGCTTTGACGAGTTCTCCTACGAGCAGTACTTC.

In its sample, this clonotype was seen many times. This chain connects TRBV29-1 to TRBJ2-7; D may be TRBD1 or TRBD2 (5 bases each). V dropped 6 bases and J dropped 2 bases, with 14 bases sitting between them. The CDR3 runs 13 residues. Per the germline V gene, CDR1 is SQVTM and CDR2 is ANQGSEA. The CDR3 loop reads CSVAPGQPYEQYF. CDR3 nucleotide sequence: TGCAGCGTGGCTCCGGGGCAACCCTACGAGCAGTACTTC.

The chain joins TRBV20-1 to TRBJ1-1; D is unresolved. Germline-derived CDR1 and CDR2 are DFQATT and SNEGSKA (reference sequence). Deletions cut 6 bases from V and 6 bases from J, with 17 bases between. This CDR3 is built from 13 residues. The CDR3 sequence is CSATRPNIAEAFF. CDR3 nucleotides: TGCAGTGCCACTAGACCAAACATCGCTGAAGCTTTCTTT.

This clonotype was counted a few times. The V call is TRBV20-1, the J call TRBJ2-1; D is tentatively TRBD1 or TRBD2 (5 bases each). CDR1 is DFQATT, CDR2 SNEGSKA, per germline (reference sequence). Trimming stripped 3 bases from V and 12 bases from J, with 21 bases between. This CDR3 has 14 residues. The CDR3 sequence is CSASFSIGVGGQFF. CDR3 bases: TGCAGTGCTAGCTTCTCCATAGGCGTTGGGGGGCAGTTCTTC.

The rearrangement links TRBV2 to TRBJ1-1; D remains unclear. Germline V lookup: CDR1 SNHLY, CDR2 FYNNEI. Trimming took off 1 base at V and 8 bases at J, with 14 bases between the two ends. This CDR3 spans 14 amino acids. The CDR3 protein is CASSEGLMEIEAFF. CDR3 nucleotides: TGTGCCAGCAGTGAAGGCCTCATGGAAATCGAAGCTTTCTTT.

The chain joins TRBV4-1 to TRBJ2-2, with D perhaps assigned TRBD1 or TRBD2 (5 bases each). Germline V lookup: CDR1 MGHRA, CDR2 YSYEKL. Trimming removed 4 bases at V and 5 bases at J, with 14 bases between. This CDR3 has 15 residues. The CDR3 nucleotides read TGCGCCAGCAGCCTCTTTGGGGGTTGGACCGGGGAGCTGTTTTTT. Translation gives CASSLFGGWTGELFF.

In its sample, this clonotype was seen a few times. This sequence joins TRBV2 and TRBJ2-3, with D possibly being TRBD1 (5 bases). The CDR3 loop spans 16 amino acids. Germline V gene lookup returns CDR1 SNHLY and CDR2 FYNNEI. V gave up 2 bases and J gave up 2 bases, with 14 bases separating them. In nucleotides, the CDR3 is TGTGCCAGCAGTGAATCGTGGGGCATGGACACAGATACGCAGTATTTT. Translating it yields CASSESWGMDTDTQYF.

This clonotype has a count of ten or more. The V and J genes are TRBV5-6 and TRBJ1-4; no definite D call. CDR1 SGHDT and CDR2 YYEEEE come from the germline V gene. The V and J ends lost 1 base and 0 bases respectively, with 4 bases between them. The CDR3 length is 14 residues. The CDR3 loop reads CASSLSATNEKLFF. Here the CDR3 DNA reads TGTGCCAGCAGCTTGAGTGCAACTAATGAAAAACTGTTTTTT.

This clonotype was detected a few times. CDR3 region: CASRRIGTSARGLKLEQYF. The CDR3 DNA is TGTGCCAGCAGGAGGATCGGAACTAGCGCGAGGGGCTTGAAACTCGAGCAGTACTTC. V gene TRBV2 combines with J gene TRBJ2-7; 7 bases align to TRBD2. Germline CDR1 and CDR2: SNHLY and FYNNEI. V was pared by 6 bases and J by 6 bases, with 26 bases of the junction left unmatched. CDR3 length: 19 amino acids.

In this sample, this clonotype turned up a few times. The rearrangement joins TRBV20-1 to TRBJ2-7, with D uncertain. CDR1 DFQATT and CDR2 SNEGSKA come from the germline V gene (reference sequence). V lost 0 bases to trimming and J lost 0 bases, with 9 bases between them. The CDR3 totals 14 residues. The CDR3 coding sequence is TGCAGTGCTAGAGACATCCTCAGCTCCTACGAGCAGTACTTC. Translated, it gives CSARDILSSYEQYF.

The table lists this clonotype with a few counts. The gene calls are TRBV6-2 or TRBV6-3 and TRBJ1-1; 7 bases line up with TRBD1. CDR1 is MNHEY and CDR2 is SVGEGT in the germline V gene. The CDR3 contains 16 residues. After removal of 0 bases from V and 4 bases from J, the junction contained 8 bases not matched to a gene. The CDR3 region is CASSYSPGGGSTEAFF. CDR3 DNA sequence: TGTGCCAGCAGTTACTCCCCAGGGGGGGGGTCCACTGAAGCTTTCTTT.

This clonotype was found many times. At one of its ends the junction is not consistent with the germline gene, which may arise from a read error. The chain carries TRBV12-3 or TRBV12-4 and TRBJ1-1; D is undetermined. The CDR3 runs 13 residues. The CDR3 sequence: CASSLVMNTEAFF. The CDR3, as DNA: TGCGCCAGCAGCTTGGTGATGAACACTGAAGCTTTCTTT.

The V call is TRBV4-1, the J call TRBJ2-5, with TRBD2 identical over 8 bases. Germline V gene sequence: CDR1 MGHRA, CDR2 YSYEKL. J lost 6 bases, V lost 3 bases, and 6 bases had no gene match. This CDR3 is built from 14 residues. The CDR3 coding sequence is TGCGCCAGCAGCCACTTACTAGCGGAACAGACCCAGTACTTC. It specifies CASSHLLAEQTQYF.

As DNA, the CDR3 is TGTGCCAGCAGTGAGGATGGGTTAGCGGGGAAACCAGATACGCAGTATTTT. Translated, it gives CASSEDGLAGKPDTQYF. The genes are TRBV25-1 and TRBJ2-3; 8 bases are shared with TRBD2. Germline V gives CDR1 MGHDK, CDR2 SYGVNS. With 3 bases clipped from V and 4 bases from J, the junction kept 12 bases outside the gene matches. This CDR3 is built from 17 residues.

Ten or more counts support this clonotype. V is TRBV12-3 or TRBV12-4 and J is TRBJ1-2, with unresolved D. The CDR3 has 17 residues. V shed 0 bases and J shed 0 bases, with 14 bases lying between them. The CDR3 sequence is CASSLAGKAESNYGYTF. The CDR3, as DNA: TGTGCCAGCAGTTTAGCGGGGAAAGCGGAATCTAACTATGGCTACACCTTC.

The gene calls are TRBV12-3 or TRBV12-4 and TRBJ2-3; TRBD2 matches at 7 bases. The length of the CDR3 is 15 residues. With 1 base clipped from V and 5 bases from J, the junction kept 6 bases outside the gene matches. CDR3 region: CASSLVGGIKDTQYF. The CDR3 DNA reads TGTGCCAGCAGTTTAGTGGGGGGGATTAAAGATACGCAGTATTTT.

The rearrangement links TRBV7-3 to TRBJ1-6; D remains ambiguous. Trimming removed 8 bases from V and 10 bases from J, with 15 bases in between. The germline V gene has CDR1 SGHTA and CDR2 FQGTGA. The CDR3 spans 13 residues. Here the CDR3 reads CASGEGSRSPLHF. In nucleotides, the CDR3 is TGTGCCAGCGGTGAGGGTAGTAGGTCACCCCTCCACTTT.